These T cell receptor beta chains were read from a single sample in a study of OX40 agonist ivuxolimab in advanced cancers. Using immunoSEQ multiplex PCR, the repertoire was profiled, and TCRdb retains in-frame clones only, with some absent. This table has about 54,000 clones, approximately 93% appearing once. The specimen comprised CD4+ or CD8+ T cells sorted from blood, sampled in a trial of the OX40 agonist ivuxolimab. These receptors were taken from an adult with an advanced solid tumor such as melanoma, head and neck, liver or kidney cancer. CDR3s leave out the opening cysteine and the closing phenylalanine or tryptophan. Some rows have no size entry. The others give once, few or many, or a class for an expanded clone.

V: TRBV9; size: once; J: TRBJ2-3; CDR3: ASSEDGRGGIDTQY
V: TRBV28; size: NA; J: TRBJ2-7; CDR3: ASSSPGDRGYEQY
V: TRBV9; size: NA; J: TRBJ1-1; CDR3: ASSVSPMNTEAF
V: TRBV2; size: NA; J: TRBJ1-2; CDR3: ASTAETYGYT
V: TRBV13; size: few; J: TRBJ2-7; CDR3: ASSLRSGEQY
V: TRBV5-1; size: NA; J: TRBJ2-7; CDR3: ASSLGGHEQY
V: TRBV19; size: NA; J: TRBJ2-1; CDR3: ASSIDELAGGLNEQF
V: TRBV29-1; size: NA; J: TRBJ2-3; CDR3: SVGRLEGQY
V: TRBV7-9; size: NA; J: TRBJ2-7; CDR3: ASSPGRSSYEQY
V: TRBV5-4; size: NA; J: TRBJ1-3; CDR3: ASRGMGSGNTIY
V: TRBV2; size: NA; J: TRBJ2-1; CDR3: ASSDFTGGRNEQF
V: TRBV28; size: NA; J: TRBJ2-5; CDR3: ASSFYGGQETQY
V: TRBV7-9; size: few; J: TRBJ2-7; CDR3: ASSWTGYAYEQY
V: TRBV27; size: NA; J: TRBJ2-3; CDR3: ASSFGGGRTDTQY
V: TRBV7-3; size: NA; J: TRBJ2-7; CDR3: ASSSQPGEQY
V: TRBV5-4; size: few; J: TRBJ2-1; CDR3: ASSPFGLSYNEQF
V: TRBV5-1; size: NA; J: TRBJ2-5; CDR3: ASSLGVAGGHQETQY
V: TRBV5-1; size: NA; J: TRBJ1-1; CDR3: ASNLWAGRTEAF
V: TRBV6-5; size: NA; J: TRBJ2-2; CDR3: ASTSAGYRVGELF
V: TRBV20-1; size: once; J: TRBJ2-1; CDR3: SALGGGEQF
V: TRBV10-3; size: few; J: TRBJ2-7; CDR3: AISAGTKHEQY
V: TRBV6-6; size: NA; J: TRBJ1-2; CDR3: ASSPGRANYGYT
V: TRBV4-2; size: NA; J: TRBJ1-6; CDR3: ASRHTGSNSYNSPLH
V: TRBV6-1; size: NA; J: TRBJ2-2; CDR3: ASMGQFLTGELF
V: TRBV5-1; size: NA; J: TRBJ2-6; CDR3: ASGQASSSGANVLT
V: TRBV7-6; size: few; J: TRBJ1-1; CDR3: ASSLEGWDTEAF
V: TRBV10-1; size: NA; J: TRBJ1-5; CDR3: ASSHDRERRNQPQH
V: TRBV11-2; size: NA; J: TRBJ2-7; CDR3: ASSSPRRLEQY
V: TRBV2; size: NA; J: TRBJ2-5; CDR3: ASKALAGGEETQY
V: TRBV5-1; size: NA; J: TRBJ2-3; CDR3: ASSGTRDSTDTQY
V: TRBV18; size: NA; J: TRBJ1-1; CDR3: ASSLENTEAF
V: TRBV9; size: NA; J: TRBJ2-2; CDR3: ASSGGLNTGELF
V: TRBV4-2; size: NA; J: TRBJ2-7; CDR3: ASSRGTGVLEQY
V: TRBV7-8; size: NA; J: TRBJ1-1; CDR3: ASSLSPLRNTEAF
V: TRBV25-1; size: NA; J: TRBJ1-3; CDR3: ASRASGGNTIY
V: TRBV11-1; size: NA; J: TRBJ2-7; CDR3: ASSHLASGRKFTYEQY
V: TRBV5-1; size: NA; J: TRBJ2-3; CDR3: ASSLYGTDTQY
V: TRBV7-2; size: NA; J: TRBJ2-3; CDR3: ASSLAGGRDTQY
V: TRBV29-1; size: NA; J: TRBJ2-3; CDR3: SVRKVGTGSTDTQY
V: TRBV28; size: NA; J: TRBJ1-2; CDR3: ASSQLYGYGYT
V: TRBV2; size: NA; J: TRBJ2-3; CDR3: ASRGASTDTQY
V: TRBV7-9; size: once; J: TRBJ1-4; CDR3: ASSLNRGGEKLF
V: TRBV6-5; size: NA; J: TRBJ1-4; CDR3: ASSFDRGEKLF
V: TRBV19; size: NA; J: TRBJ1-2; CDR3: ASSPRGPDYGYT
V: TRBV2; size: NA; J: TRBJ1-5; CDR3: ASKREGQGNQPQH
V: TRBV7-2; size: NA; J: TRBJ2-5; CDR3: ASRQGLQETQY
V: TRBV18; size: NA; J: TRBJ1-2; CDR3: ASSNRGNYGYT
V: TRBV5-1; size: NA; J: TRBJ1-1; CDR3: ASSLGQGWAEAF
V: TRBV6-6; size: NA; J: TRBJ2-1; CDR3: ASSSRTGKQF
V: TRBV7-2; size: NA; J: TRBJ1-1; CDR3: ASSLGFWVDTEAF
V: TRBV4-1; size: NA; J: TRBJ2-3; CDR3: ASSQDPQTDTQY
V: TRBV4-1; size: NA; J: TRBJ2-1; CDR3: ASSQGPSGRGEQF
V: TRBV2; size: NA; J: TRBJ1-4; CDR3: ASTLGVGNEKLF
V: TRBV6-1; size: NA; J: TRBJ1-6; CDR3: ASSVRQGDSPLH
V: TRBV10-3; size: NA; J: TRBJ2-3; CDR3: AIRGGTPRTDTQY
V: TRBV9; size: once; J: TRBJ2-3; CDR3: ASSVDPGQGGTQY
V: TRBV5-6; size: NA; J: TRBJ2-7; CDR3: ASSLQGADEQY